The 25 T cell receptor beta chains below were found in one sample sequenced in a study of identical twins' blood T cells (dated by TCRdb to the early 2010s). Library prep was done by 5' RACE. The instrument was an Illumina Genome Analyzer IIx. Clones were called with MiXCR by TCRdb after fastp trimmed the public reads at Q25, and only in-frame beta chains were retained. When rows share a CDR3 protein, they turn into one entry using the most common DNA and genes. The sample table records hundreds of thousands of distinct CDR3 sequences; 25% to 35% of these occur just once. The ten largest clones represent about 6% of the sample. Input material: PBMCs. The receptors were gathered from a woman between 18 and 50 years old in good health.

The CDR3 region is CASSVSGTGLSGNTIYF. CDR3 sequence (DNA): TGCGCCAGCAGCGTCTCCGGGACAGGGTTATCTGGAAACACCATATATTTT. The J gene is TRBJ1-3, the V gene TRBV5-1; 9 bases match TRBD1. V gave up 4 bases and J gave up 1 base; unmatched junction bases: 9. This CDR3 has 17 residues. Germline CDR1 and CDR2: SGHRS and YFSETQ.

This clonotype was observed a handful of times. The rearrangement uses TRBV6-5 and TRBJ1-2; 8 bases align to TRBD1. Germline CDR1 and CDR2: MNHEY and SVGAGI. The V and J ends lost 0 bases and 6 bases, in that order; junction bases with no gene match: 0. This CDR3 has 13 amino acids. DNA of the CDR3: TGTGCCAGCAGTTACTCGACAGGGGATGGCTACACCTTC. It specifies CASSYSTGDGYTF.

This clonotype was counted a single time. This chain connects TRBV5-1 to TRBJ2-1; possibly TRBD2 for D (6 bases). The CDR3 extends over 14 amino acids. Germline V CDR1 and CDR2: SGHRS, YFSETQ. V was trimmed by 5 bases and J by 5 bases, leaving 14 bases between them. The CDR3 sequence: CASSYPSANNEQFF. In DNA form, the CDR3 reads TGCGCCAGCAGTTATCCTAGCGCAAACAATGAGCAGTTCTTC.

With regard to this clonotype: This CDR3 is missing its conserved last phenylalanine or tryptophan, likely due to a read error. J is TRBJ2-3 and V is TRBV11-1; weak D call: TRBD2 (5 bases). V lost 2 bases and J lost 3, with 12 bases in between. CDR1 is SGHAT, CDR2 FQDESV, per germline (reference sequence). CDR3 length: 15 residues. The CDR3 DNA is TGTGCCAGCAGCTTACCGGGGTTAGGAACAGATACGCAGTATTCT. It translates to CASSLPGLGTDTQYS.

The rearrangement joins TRBV29-1 to TRBJ2-4; D is ambiguous. Germline V gene lookup returns CDR1 SQVTM and CDR2 ANQGSEA. The CDR3 is made up of 14 amino acids. V dropped 0 bases and J dropped 3 bases, with 9 bases sitting between them. The CDR3 region is CSVEDGVGKNIQYF. CDR3 coding DNA: TGCAGCGTTGAAGATGGAGTGGGCAAAAACATTCAGTACTTC.

This chain joins TRBV6-6 and TRBJ1-3, with D uncertain. V was shortened by 5 bases and J by 0 bases, with 8 bases between the two germline ends. The CDR3 has 14 amino acids. Germline V gives CDR1 MNHNY, CDR2 SVGAGI (reference sequence). The CDR3 sequence is CASSPQLSGNTIYF. In nucleotides, the CDR3 is TGTGCCAGCAGTCCACAGCTCTCTGGAAACACCATATATTTT.

The rearrangement joins TRBV27 to TRBJ2-5; possible D gene TRBD2, 6 bases. The CDR3 sequence is 16 residues long. V lost 1 base to trimming and J lost 1 base, with 13 bases between them. Per the germline V gene, CDR1 is MNHEY and CDR2 is SMNVEV (reference sequence). The CDR3 sequence is CASSLFSGLIQETQYF. CDR3 DNA sequence: TGTGCCAGCAGTTTATTTAGCGGTCTAATCCAAGAGACCCAGTACTTC.

This chain links TRBV30 with TRBJ2-1; D gene unclear. The CDR3 runs 11 residues. V was trimmed by 3 bases and J by 8 bases, leaving 8 bases between them. CDR1 is GTSNPN and CDR2 is SVGIG in the germline V gene (reference sequence). The CDR3 is CAWRRFYEQFF. The DNA for the CDR3 is TGTGCCTGGAGAAGGTTCTATGAGCAGTTCTTC.

This clonotype has only a few counts. The chain combines TRBV7-2 with TRBJ1-4; tentatively, D is TRBD1 (6 bases). This CDR3 region has 14 residues. V was cut by 4 bases and J by 5 bases, with 11 bases left in between. Per germline, CDR1 SGHTA and CDR2 FQGNSA. In DNA, the CDR3 is TGTGCCAGCAGCTCCCTGGACAGAAATGAAAAACTGTTTTTT. Residues: CASSSLDRNEKLFF. Based on the CDR3 plus reference TRBV7-2 and TRBJ1-4, the full variable domain is GAGVSQSPSNKVTEKGKDVELRCDPISGHTALYWYRQSLGQGLEFLIYFQGNSAPDKSGLPSDRFSAERTGGSVSTLTIQRTQQEDSAVYLCASSSLDRNEKLFFGSGTQLSVL.

V usage is TRBV7-2 and J usage is TRBJ1-2; the D gene is possibly TRBD1 (6 bases). This CDR3 has 14 amino acids. V shed 2 bases and J shed 4 bases, with 11 bases lying between them. The germline CDR1 and CDR2 sequences are SGHTA and FQGNSA. The DNA for the CDR3 is TGTGCCAGCAGCTTACCAACACAGGGCTATGGCTACACCTTC. Its protein product is CASSLPTQGYGYTF.

The sample holds a few counts of this clonotype. The chain uses TRBV29-1 and TRBJ2-3; D possibly uses TRBD1 or TRBD2 (6 bases each). CDR3 length: 14 amino acids. V was trimmed by 6 bases and J by 7 bases, leaving 20 bases between them. Germline CDR1 and CDR2: SQVTM and ANQGSEA. In DNA, the CDR3 is TGCAGCGTGGAGGGGGGTAGCGAGGTTAATACGCAGTATTTT. Translated: CSVEGGSEVNTQYF.

V usage is TRBV19 and J usage is TRBJ1-5; 10 nucleotides align to TRBD1. The CDR3 is made up of 14 amino acids. The germline gives CDR1 LNHDA, CDR2 SQIVND (reference sequence). V dropped 8 bases and J dropped 7; count of bases not matched to a gene: 8. The CDR3 DNA sequence: TGTGCCAGTGGTTCAGGACAGGGGGGACAGCCCCAGCATTTT. It yields the protein CASGSGQGGQPQHF.

This chain links TRBV29-1 with TRBJ2-2, with 7 bases that match TRBD1. There are 13 residues in the CDR3. J lost 1 base, V lost 5 bases, and 1 base had no gene match. Per the germline V gene, CDR1 is SQVTM and CDR2 is ANQGSEA. CDR3 in amino acids: CSVTGVNTGELFF. CDR3 nucleotide sequence: TGCAGCGTTACAGGGGTGAACACCGGGGAGCTGTTTTTT.

This chain joins TRBV29-1 and TRBJ2-2; D is undetermined. The CDR3 has 15 amino acids. Trimming took off 4 bases at V and 0 bases at J, with 12 bases between the two ends. Germline values: CDR1 SQVTM, CDR2 ANQGSEA. The DNA of the CDR3 is TGCAGCGTTGTGATGGCCCCCTCGAACACCGGGGAGCTGTTTTTT. This gives the protein CSVVMAPSNTGELFF.

This sequence joins TRBV6-1 and TRBJ1-1; tentative D call: TRBD1 (6 bases). V dropped 10 bases and J dropped 4 bases, with 19 bases sitting between them. The CDR3 covers 14 residues. In germline, CDR1 is MNHNS, CDR2 SASEGT. The CDR3 reads CATTGIQLGTEAFF. The CDR3 nucleotides are TGTGCCACCACAGGGATACAGTTGGGCACTGAAGCTTTCTTT.

J is TRBJ2-3 and V is TRBV7-2; possibly TRBD2 for D (5 bases). CDR1 is SGHTA, CDR2 FQGNSA, per germline. Trimming removed 5 bases at V and 3 bases at J, with 9 bases between. The CDR3 has 13 amino acids. CDR3 sequence: CASSKRGTDTQYF. The CDR3 region has the DNA TGTGCCAGCAGCAAACGGGGAACAGATACGCAGTATTTT.

The gene calls are TRBV15 and TRBJ2-3; D unclear. CDR3 size: 16 residues. Germline-derived CDR1 and CDR2 are LNHNV and YYDKDF (reference sequence). V lost 1 base and J 2 bases, leaving 13 bases between the germline ends. For the CDR3, the DNA is TGTGCCACCAGCAGAGTGGTTCCATCAAACACAGATACGCAGTATTTT. Amino acid sequence: CATSRVVPSNTDTQYF. The full variable domain, completed using reference TRBV15 and TRBJ2-3, is DAMVIQNPRYQVTQFGKPVTLSCSQTLNHNVMYWYQQKSSQAPKLLFHYYDKDFNNEADTPDNFQSRRPNTSFCFLDIRSPGLGDTAMYLCATSRVVPSNTDTQYFGPGTRLTVL.

The CDR3 sequence: CASSQVSGGKNTEAFF. The CDR3 DNA follows: TGTGCCAGCAGCCAGGTGTCAGGAGGGAAGAACACTGAAGCTTTCTTT. The gene calls are TRBV3-1 and TRBJ1-1; unclear D gene. CDR3 length equals 16 residues. Trimming stripped 3 bases from V and 1 base from J, with 15 bases between. CDR1 is LGHDT, CDR2 YNNKEL, per germline (reference sequence).

This clonotype was seen only once. This chain uses TRBV5-5 with TRBJ2-7, with 8 bases aligning to TRBD2. V was clipped by 1 base and J by 2 bases; unmatched bases: 5. Germline V gives CDR1 SGHKS, CDR2 YYEKEE (reference sequence). The CDR3 runs 15 residues. This CDR3 reads CASSLMREVPYEQYF. In DNA form, the CDR3 reads TGTGCCAGCAGCTTGATGCGGGAGGTACCCTACGAGCAGTACTTC.

This clonotype was observed a handful of times. The chain recombines TRBV6-2 or TRBV6-3 with TRBJ1-5; D gene uncertain. Germline V gene sequence: CDR1 MNHEY, CDR2 SVGEGT. This CDR3 spans 15 amino acids. Trimming pared 2 bases from V and 6 bases from J, leaving 14 bases between. The CDR3 nucleotides are TGTGCCAGCAGTTACCTCGGGGTTAACGGTCAGCCCCAGCATTTT. Its translation: CASSYLGVNGQPQHF.

The V gene is TRBV18, the J gene TRBJ1-2; TRBD1 matches at 8 bases. Germline V lookup: CDR1 KGHSH, CDR2 LQKENI. V gave up 0 bases and J gave up 2 bases; unmatched junction bases: 2. The CDR3 is 15 amino acids. For the CDR3, the DNA is TGTGCCAGCTCACCACCTCGACAGGGGAACTATGGCTACACCTTC. This gives the protein CASSPPRQGNYGYTF.

About this clonotype itself: A read error may produce the germline difference seen at one junction end. The rearrangement joins TRBV5-4 to TRBJ1-2; 8 bases are a match to TRBD1. The CDR3 totals 14 residues. The germline V gene encodes CDR1 SGHNT and CDR2 YYREEE (reference sequence). Here the CDR3 reads CASGFRDRGYGYTF. The CDR3 coding sequence is TGTGCCAGCGGCTTTCGTGACAGGGGCTATGGCTACACCTTC.

This clonotype has a handful of counts. The genes are TRBV5-1 and TRBJ1-1; 9 bases match TRBD1. V shed 2 bases and J 10 bases; nucleotides not matched to a gene: 6. Germline CDR1 SGHRS, CDR2 YFSETQ. The CDR3 loop spans 13 amino acids. The CDR3: CASSFRDREAAFF. The CDR3 coding sequence is TGCGCCAGCAGCTTCCGGGACAGGGAAGCAGCTTTCTTT.

The chain is built from TRBV29-1 and TRBJ2-2; D uncertain. CDR3 length equals 12 residues. Deletions cut 3 bases from V and 5 bases from J, with 7 bases between. The germline V gene has CDR1 SQVTM and CDR2 ANQGSEA. Here the CDR3 DNA reads TGCAGCGTTGAGGAAGGGACCGGGGAGCTGTTTTTT. Translation: CSVEEGTGELFF.

Only a few counts were recorded for this clonotype. The chain uses TRBV29-1 and TRBJ1-2, with a tentative D call TRBD1 (6 bases). The CDR3 sequence is 13 residues long. Trimming took 7 bases from V and 4 from J, leaving 16 bases between them. Germline CDR1 reads SQVTM; CDR2 reads ANQGSEA. The CDR3 bases are TGCAGCGCCCAGTTCGCGGGGGCCTATGGCTACACCTTC. It is translated as CSAQFAGAYGYTF. Looking up the rest from reference TRBV29-1 and TRBJ1-2 gives the full variable domain: SAVISQKPSRDICQRGTSLTIQCQVDSQVTMMFWYRQQPGQSLTLIATANQGSEATYESGFVIDKFPISRPNLTFSTLTVSNMSPEDSSIYLCSAQFAGAYGYTFGSGTRLTVV.